This TCR beta chain came from a study of cytomegalovirus exposure and HLA in healthy donors. Points from the study as a whole: Despite most TCR sequences being rare, some public TCRs occurred in many donors. A missense variant in DCLRE1C was later tied to TCR beta V- and J-gene trimming.

Germline CDR1 is KGHSH and CDR2 is LQKENI. CDR3 length equals 15 residues. Trimming took 3 bases from V and 3 from J; bases not matched to a gene: 7. Vbeta (60) and Jbeta (13) primers were used in the PCR. Using immunoSEQ multiplex PCR, the repertoire was profiled, and TCRdb retains in-frame clones only, with some absent. The repertoire holds about 98,000 clones, with about 74% as singletons. Comments on this clone: Antigen unknown.

The sequence was collected from a man between 60 and 75 years old in good health and CMV-seropositive. Sequencing input: PBMCs. The genes are TRBV18 and TRBJ2-5; 7 bases map to TRBD1. CDR3 sequence reads: CASSPSDRSKETQYF. In nucleotides, the CDR3 is TGTGCCAGCTCACCGTCGGACAGGTCTAAAGAGACCCAGTACTTC.